This TCR beta chain was observed in a study of Ad26.COV2.S vaccination and SARS-CoV-2 variants. Study findings and constraints: There was reportedly substantial breadth in spike-specific CD8+ and CD4+ T cell responses after vaccination. Placebo recipients had lower spike-specific TCR breadth than vaccine recipients.

Using immunoSEQ multiplex PCR, the repertoire was profiled, and TCRdb retains in-frame clones only, with some absent. The table has 400,000 to 450,000 clones, 90% seen once. V trimming: 0 bases; J trimming: 2 bases; junction bases outside the gene matches: 9. The CDR3 is 18 residues long. The V gene's germline CDR1 is SGHDT and CDR2 YYEEEE. Worth noting for this clone: Its specificity is not known.

The treatment here: around 19 received Ad26.COV2.S at low or high dose, single or two shots; about 5 received placebo; per-sample allocation not given. Sample collection was performed on day 63 after the first vaccine or placebo injection. Source: peripheral blood, taken in a trial of Ad26.COV2.S vaccine versus placebo. The TCR sequence derives from a person aged 18-65 years who received the Ad26.COV2.S COVID-19 vaccine or a placebo. The rearrangement uses TRBV5-6 and TRBJ2-3; 10 bases agree with TRBD2. CDR3 protein: CASSLGLAGQPITDTQYF. The DNA of the CDR3 is TGTGCCAGCAGCTTGGGACTAGCGGGTCAACCCATCACAGATACGCAGTATTTT.